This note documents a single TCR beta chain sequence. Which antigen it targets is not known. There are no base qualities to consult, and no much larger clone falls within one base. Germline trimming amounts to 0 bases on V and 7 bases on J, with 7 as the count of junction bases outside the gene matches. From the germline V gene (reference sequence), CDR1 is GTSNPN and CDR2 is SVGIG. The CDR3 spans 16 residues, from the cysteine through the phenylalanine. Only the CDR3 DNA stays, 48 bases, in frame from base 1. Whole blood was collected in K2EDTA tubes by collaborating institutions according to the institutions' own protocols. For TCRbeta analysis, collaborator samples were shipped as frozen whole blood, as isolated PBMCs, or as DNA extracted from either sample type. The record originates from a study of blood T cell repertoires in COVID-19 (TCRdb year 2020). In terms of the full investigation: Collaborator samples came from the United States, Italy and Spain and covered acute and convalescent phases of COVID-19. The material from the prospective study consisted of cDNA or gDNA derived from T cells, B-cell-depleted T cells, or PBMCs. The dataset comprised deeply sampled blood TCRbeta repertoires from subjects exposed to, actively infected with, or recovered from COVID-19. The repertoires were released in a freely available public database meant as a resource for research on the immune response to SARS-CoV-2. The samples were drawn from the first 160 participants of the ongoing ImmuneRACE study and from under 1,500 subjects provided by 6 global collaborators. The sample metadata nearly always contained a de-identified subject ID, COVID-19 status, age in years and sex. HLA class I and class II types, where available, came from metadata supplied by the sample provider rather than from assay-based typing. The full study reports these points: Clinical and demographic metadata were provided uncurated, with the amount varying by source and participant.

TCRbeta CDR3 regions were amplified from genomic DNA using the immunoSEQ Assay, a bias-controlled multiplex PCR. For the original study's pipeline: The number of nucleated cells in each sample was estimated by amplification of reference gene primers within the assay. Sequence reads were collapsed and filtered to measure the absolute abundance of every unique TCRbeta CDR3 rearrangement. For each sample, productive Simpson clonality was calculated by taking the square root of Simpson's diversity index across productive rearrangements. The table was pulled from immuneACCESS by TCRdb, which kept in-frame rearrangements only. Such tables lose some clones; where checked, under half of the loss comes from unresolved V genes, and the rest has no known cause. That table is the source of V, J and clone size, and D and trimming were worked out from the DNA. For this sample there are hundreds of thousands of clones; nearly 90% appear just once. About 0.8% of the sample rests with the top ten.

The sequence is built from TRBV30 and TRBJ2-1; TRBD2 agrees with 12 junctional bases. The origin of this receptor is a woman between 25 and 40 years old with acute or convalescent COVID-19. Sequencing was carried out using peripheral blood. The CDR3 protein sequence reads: CAWSVKGLAGENEQFF. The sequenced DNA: TGTGCCTGGAGTGTAAAGGGACTAGCGGGCGAGAATGAGCAGTTCTTC.